Listed here are 20 T cell receptor beta chains from one sample, sequenced in a study of identical twins. Using its own MiXCR run on the 5' RACE reads, TCRdb lists one record per CDR3 protein. The sample has about 470,000 distinct CDR3 sequences; roughly a quarter are singletons. These same records also appear under a second study, on T cells expressing NK-cell markers.

Material: CD4+ T cells sorted from blood. These TCRs come from a woman aged 18-29 years in good health.

This clonotype has just a few counts. This sequence joins TRBV7-9 and TRBJ1-3; D ambiguous. V gave up 4 bases and J gave up 0 bases, with 7 bases separating them. The CDR3 sequence is 14 residues long. Germline CDR1 is SEHNR and CDR2 is FQNEAQ (reference sequence). Here the CDR3 reads CASSSSISGNTIYF. Here the CDR3 DNA reads TGTGCCAGCAGCTCTTCCATCTCTGGAAACACCATATATTTT.

There are a few counts of this clonotype. The rearrangement links TRBV7-2 to TRBJ2-1; tentative D call: TRBD2 (6 bases). CDR1 SGHTA and CDR2 FQGNSA come from the germline V gene. V lost 4 bases, J lost 0 bases, and 7 bases lay in between. The length of the CDR3 is 14 residues. CDR3 amino acids: CASSWGGSYNEQFF. CDR3 bases: TGTGCCAGCAGCTGGGGAGGCTCCTACAATGAGCAGTTCTTC.

The rearrangement uses TRBV5-1 and TRBJ2-3, with 7 bases identical to TRBD1. In germline, CDR1 is SGHRS, CDR2 YFSETQ. V shed 4 bases, J shed 5 bases, and the junction held 10 bases outside the gene matches. The CDR3 runs to 15 residues. CDR3 DNA: TGCGCCAGCAGCCTAACAGGGGCCCCTGGAGATACGCAGTATTTT. Amino acid sequence: CASSLTGAPGDTQYF.

The J gene is TRBJ1-1, the V gene TRBV7-9; no reliable D call. Trimming left V 5 bases short and J 8 bases short, with 9 bases between. This CDR3 has 11 residues. Germline CDR1 is SEHNR and CDR2 is FQNEAQ (reference sequence). The CDR3 loop is CASSEPLEAFF. Here the CDR3 DNA reads TGTGCCAGCAGCGAACCATTAGAAGCTTTCTTT.

This clonotype was counted only a few times. The gene calls are TRBV20-1 and TRBJ2-3, with D maybe TRBD2 (6 bases). This CDR3 comprises 15 residues. Germline CDR1 and CDR2: DFQATT and SNEGSKA (reference sequence). V lost 0 bases and J lost 1, with 11 bases in between. The CDR3 bases are TGCAGTGCTAGAGAAATCGGGAGTGGCACAGATACGCAGTATTTT. It translates to CSAREIGSGTDTQYF.

A few counts support this clonotype. The V call is TRBV12-3 or TRBV12-4, the J call TRBJ2-1; possibly TRBD2 for D (6 bases). Between the trimmed V and J ends, which lost 4 bases and 9 bases, there was a span of 16 bases. This CDR3 has 14 residues. CDR3 sequence reads: CASSYTLAFGEQFF. CDR3 nucleotide sequence: TGTGCCAGCAGTTATACCCTAGCGTTTGGTGAGCAGTTCTTC.

The rearrangement uses TRBV7-3 and TRBJ2-5; TRBD2 aligns across 8 bases. Germline loops: CDR1 SGHTA, CDR2 FQGTGA. The junction had 9 bases not matched to a gene; V was cut back by 5 bases and J by 4 bases. The CDR3 runs to 15 residues. Written as DNA, the CDR3 is TGTGCCAGCAGCCAGGGACTAGTGGAGGGAGAGACCCAGTACTTC. Translating it yields CASSQGLVEGETQYF.

V is TRBV11-3 and J is TRBJ1-1, with 7 positions matching TRBD1. From germline, CDR1 is SGHNT and CDR2 YENEEA. V trimming: 1 base; J trimming: 8 bases; junction bases outside the gene matches: 7. This CDR3 spans 14 amino acids. The CDR3 loop is CASSLARGQREAFF. The CDR3 DNA reads as TGTGCCAGCAGCTTAGCCCGGGGACAGAGAGAAGCTTTCTTT.

This clonotype was seen a few times. The chain joins TRBV20-1 to TRBJ2-7, with 7 bases identical to TRBD2. CDR3 length: 15 amino acids. Trimming took 5 bases from V and 6 from J; bases not matched to a gene: 16. Germline V gives CDR1 DFQATT, CDR2 SNEGSKA (reference sequence). The CDR3 spells CSASPPGGRAREQYF. In nucleotides, the CDR3 is TGCAGTGCTTCCCCCCCCGGGGGGAGGGCTCGCGAGCAGTACTTC.

V is TRBV7-2 and J is TRBJ2-7; TRBD2 matches 9 bases. The V and J ends lost 5 bases and 2 bases, in that order; junction bases with no gene match: 4. The CDR3 has 14 residues. Looked up from germline, CDR1 is SGHTA and CDR2 is FQGNSA. The CDR3 nucleotides are TGTGCCAGCAGCGACAGCGGGAGGACCTACGAGCAGTACTTC. Translation gives CASSDSGRTYEQYF.

This clonotype has just a few counts. J is TRBJ1-5 and V is TRBV6-4; D is undetermined. Trimming pared 5 bases from V and 5 bases from J, leaving 10 bases between. CDR3 length: 13 amino acids. CDR1 MRHNA and CDR2 SNTAGT come from the germline V gene. The DNA for the CDR3 is TGTGCCAGCAGTCGACCGGTGGATCAGCCCCAGCATTTT. It yields the protein CASSRPVDQPQHF.

The J gene is TRBJ2-1, the V gene TRBV20-1; D is possibly TRBD2 (5 bases). Germline V gene sequence: CDR1 DFQATT, CDR2 SNEGSKA (reference sequence). CDR3 length: 14 amino acids. The ends were cut back, 2 bases at V and 8 bases at J, with 16 bases in the middle. CDR3 in DNA: TGCAGTGCTAGACTCCCCCTAGCCCTCGATGAGCAGTTCTTC. Amino acids: CSARLPLALDEQFF.

This chain uses TRBV20-1 with TRBJ2-1; tentatively, D is TRBD2 (5 bases). The CDR3 sequence is 16 residues long. V was cut by 4 bases and J by 4 bases, with 20 bases left in between. CDR1 DFQATT and CDR2 SNEGSKA come from the germline V gene (reference sequence). CDR3 residues: CSATAVTRLIYNEQFF. For the CDR3, the DNA is TGCAGTGCTACCGCCGTTACCAGACTAATATACAATGAGCAGTTCTTC.

This chain uses TRBV2 with TRBJ2-3; D ambiguous. Germline V CDR1 and CDR2: SNHLY, FYNNEI. Trimming left V 0 bases short and J 2 bases short, with 9 bases between. The CDR3 length is 15 residues. The CDR3 is CASSEAPGLTDTQYF. The CDR3 bases are TGTGCCAGCAGTGAAGCTCCGGGTCTCACAGATACGCAGTATTTT.

There are many counts of this clonotype. The genes are TRBV10-1 and TRBJ2-3; the match to TRBD2 covers 7 bases. The V gene end was trimmed by 9 bases and the J gene end by 1 base; junction bases not matched to a gene: 4. Germline CDR1 reads WNHNN; CDR2 reads SYGVQD (reference sequence). This CDR3 is built from 13 residues. CDR3 bases: TGCGCCAGTCAAAGCGGGGGCACAGATACGCAGTATTTT. This encodes CASQSGGTDTQYF.

This clonotype was counted a few times. V and J are TRBV12-3 or TRBV12-4 and TRBJ1-1, with 8 bases lining up with TRBD1. CDR3 length: 14 residues. With 6 bases clipped from V and 12 bases from J, the junction kept 15 bases outside the gene matches. This CDR3 reads CASSPSDRVYRTFF. The CDR3 nucleotides are TGTGCCAGCAGCCCTTCGGACAGGGTATATCGGACTTTCTTT.

Written as DNA, the CDR3 is TGTGCCAGCAGTGGAGAGACAGGGGGCTACAATGAGCAGTTCTTC. Translation gives CASSGETGGYNEQFF. This chain uses TRBV12-3 or TRBV12-4 with TRBJ2-1; 9 positions agree with TRBD1. V lost 5 bases and J lost 3; bases outside the gene matches: 5. The CDR3 covers 15 residues.

The sample holds a few counts of this clonotype. The chain couples TRBV12-3 or TRBV12-4 to TRBJ2-1, with a weak D call TRBD2 (6 bases). V gave up 2 bases and J gave up 8 bases, with 7 bases separating them. The CDR3 loop spans 12 amino acids. The CDR3 reads CASSLTSYEQFF. CDR3 in DNA: TGTGCCAGCAGTTTAACTAGCTATGAGCAGTTCTTC.

The chain joins TRBV24-1 to TRBJ2-1, with unresolved D. The CDR3 sequence is 15 residues long. CDR1 and CDR2 from the germline V gene are KGHDR and SFDVKD. Trimming shortened V by 4 bases and J by 7 bases, and 16 bases separated the two germline ends. The CDR3 reads CATSDPAWKGNEQFF. The CDR3 nucleotides are TGTGCCACCAGTGACCCCGCATGGAAGGGAAATGAGCAGTTCTTC.

This clonotype was observed a few times. V usage is TRBV4-3 and J usage is TRBJ2-1; 11 bases align to TRBD2. Per the germline V gene, CDR1 is LGHNA and CDR2 is YSLEER. The CDR3 is 16 amino acids. Trimming cost V 3 bases and J 5 bases; bases outside gene matches: 6. The CDR3 nucleotides read TGCGCCAGCAGCCACCTACTAGCGGGAGAACACAATGAGCAGTTCTTC. This codes for CASSHLLAGEHNEQFF.